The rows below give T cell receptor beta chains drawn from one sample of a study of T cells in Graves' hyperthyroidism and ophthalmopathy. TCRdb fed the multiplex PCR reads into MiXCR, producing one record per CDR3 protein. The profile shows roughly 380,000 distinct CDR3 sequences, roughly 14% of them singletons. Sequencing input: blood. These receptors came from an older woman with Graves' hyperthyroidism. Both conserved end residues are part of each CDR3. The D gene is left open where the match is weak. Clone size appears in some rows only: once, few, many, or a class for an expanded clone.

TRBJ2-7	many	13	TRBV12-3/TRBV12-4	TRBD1	CASSLRDRYEQYF	TGTGCCAGCAGTTTAAGGGACAGATACGAGCAGTACTTC
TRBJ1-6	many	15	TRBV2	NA	CASIRTALYNSPLHF	TGTGCCAGCATCCGGACTGCCCTCTATAATTCACCCCTCCACTTT
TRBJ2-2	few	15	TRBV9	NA	CASSPREFYTGELFF	TGTGCCAGCAGCCCTCGGGAGTTTTACACCGGGGAGCTGTTTTTT
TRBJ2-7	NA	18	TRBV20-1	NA	CSATGLFGPRVSSYEQYF	TGCAGTGCTACTGGGCTTTTCGGCCCCAGGGTAAGCTCCTACGAGCAGTACTTC
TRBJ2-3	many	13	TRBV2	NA	CASNRDGTDTQYF	TGTGCCAGCAACCGGGACGGCACAGATACGCAGTATTTT
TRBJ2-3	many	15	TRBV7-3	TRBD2	CASSLVGRVADTQYF	TGTGCCAGCAGCTTAGTCGGGAGGGTGGCAGATACGCAGTATTTT
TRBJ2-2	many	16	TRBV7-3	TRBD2	CASSWGTRLHTGELFF	TGTGCCAGCAGCTGGGGGACTAGGCTCCACACCGGGGAGCTGTTTTTT
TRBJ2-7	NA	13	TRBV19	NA	CASSTRSGHEQYF	TGTGCCAGTAGTACAAGGTCGGGGCACGAGCAGTACTTC
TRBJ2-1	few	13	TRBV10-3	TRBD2	CATGWLADNEQFF	TGTGCCACGGGATGGCTAGCGGACAATGAGCAGTTCTTC
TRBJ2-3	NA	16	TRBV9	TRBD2	CASSAGTSGFTDTQYF	TGTGCCAGCAGCGCGGGGACTAGCGGATTCACAGATACGCAGTATTTT
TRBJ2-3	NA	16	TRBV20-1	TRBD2	CSAGGGLGSPTDTQYF	TGCAGTGCTGGGGGGGGACTAGGATCCCCGACAGATACGCAGTATTTT
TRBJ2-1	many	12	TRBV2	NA	CASKGGGNEQFF	TGTGCCAGCAAAGGGGGTGGCAATGAGCAGTTCTTC
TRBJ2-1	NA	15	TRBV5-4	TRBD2	CASSWTGGGYNEQFF	TGTGCCAGCAGCTGGACGGGAGGGGGGTACAATGAGCAGTTCTTC
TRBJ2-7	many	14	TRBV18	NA	CASSPGLSRVEQYF	TGTGCCAGCTCACCAGGCCTTTCCCGGGTCGAGCAGTACTTC
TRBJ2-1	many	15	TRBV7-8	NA	CASSLSEGTYNEQFF	TGTGCCAGCAGCTTAAGCGAGGGAACATACAATGAGCAGTTCTTC
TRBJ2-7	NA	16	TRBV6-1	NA	CASSEEASEPSEEQYF	TGTGCCAGCAGTGAAGAGGCGAGTGAGCCCTCTGAGGAGCAGTACTTC
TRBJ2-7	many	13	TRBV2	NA	CASNSGGWYEQYF	TGTGCCAGCAACTCCGGAGGGTGGTACGAGCAGTACTTC
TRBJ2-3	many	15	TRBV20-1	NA	CSAPSGWDSTDTQYF	TGCAGTGCACCAAGTGGGTGGGACTCCACAGATACGCAGTATTTT
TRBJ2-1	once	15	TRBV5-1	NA	CASSLERSSYNGQFF	TGCGCCAGCAGCTTGGAGAGGTCCTCCTACAATGGGCAGTTCTTC
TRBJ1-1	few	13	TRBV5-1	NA	CASSFRGHTEAFF	TGCGCCAGCAGCTTTCGGGGTCACACTGAAGCTTTCTTT
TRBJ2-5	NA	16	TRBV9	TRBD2	CASSSGLAAIQEAQYF	TGTGCCAGCAGCTCCGGACTAGCGGCCATCCAAGAGGCCCAGTACTTC
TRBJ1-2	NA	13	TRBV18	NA	CASSPKQGEGYTF	TGTGCCAGCTCACCAAAACAGGGCGAAGGCTACACCTTC
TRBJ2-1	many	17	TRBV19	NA	CASSIDKRRRIYNEQFF	TGTGCCAGTAGTATAGATAAGCGGCGGAGGATATACAATGAGCAGTTCTTC
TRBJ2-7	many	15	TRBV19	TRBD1	CASSTATGASYEQYF	TGTGCCAGTAGTACCGCGACAGGGGCCTCCTACGAGCAGTACTTC
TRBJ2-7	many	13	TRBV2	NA	CASSVAVLYEQYF	TGTGCCAGCAGTGTGGCAGTACTCTACGAGCAGTACTTC
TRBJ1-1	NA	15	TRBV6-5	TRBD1	CASSYYKQGQGEAFF	TGTGCCAGCAGTTACTATAAACAGGGGCAGGGAGAAGCTTTCTTT
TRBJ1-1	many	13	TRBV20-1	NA	CSARDFSNTEAFF	TGCAGTGCTAGAGATTTCTCGAACACTGAAGCTTTCTTT
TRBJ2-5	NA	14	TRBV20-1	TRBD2	CSASGGGGQETQYF	TGCAGTGCCTCTGGGGGGGGGGGGCAAGAGACCCAGTACTTC
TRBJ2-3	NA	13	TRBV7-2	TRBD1	CASSRDRGERQYF	TGTGCCAGCAGCCGGGACAGGGGTGAGAGGCAGTATTTT
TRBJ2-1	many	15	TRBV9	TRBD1	CASSVVTGGVDEQFF	TGTGCCAGCAGCGTAGTGACAGGGGGAGTGGATGAGCAGTTCTTC
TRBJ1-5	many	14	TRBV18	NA	CASSPEGGHQPQHF	TGTGCCAGCTCACCGGAGGGCGGACATCAGCCCCAGCATTTT
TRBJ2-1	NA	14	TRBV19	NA	CASGMGRDGDEQFF	TGTGCCAGTGGTATGGGTAGGGACGGGGATGAGCAGTTCTTC
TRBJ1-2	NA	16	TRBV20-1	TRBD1	CSALNLRQGANYGYTF	TGCAGTGCGCTAAACCTCAGACAGGGGGCTAACTATGGCTACACCTTC
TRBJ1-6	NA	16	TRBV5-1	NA	CASSLVGGAVRSPLHF	TGCGCCAGCAGCTTGGTAGGGGGAGCGGTACGTTCACCCCTCCACTTT
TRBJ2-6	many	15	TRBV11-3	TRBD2	CASSSGGAGANVLTF	TGTGCCAGCAGCTCCGGGGGGGCTGGGGCCAACGTCCTGACTTTC
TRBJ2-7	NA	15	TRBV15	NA	CATSRDLQGGGEQYF	TGTGCCACCAGCAGAGATCTACAGGGGGGAGGGGAGCAGTACTTC
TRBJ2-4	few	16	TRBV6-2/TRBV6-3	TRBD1	CASFSPRTGHQDIQYF	TGTGCCAGCTTCAGTCCCCGGACAGGGCACCAGGACATTCAGTACTTC
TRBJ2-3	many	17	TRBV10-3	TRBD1	CAISDPGTGTSTDTQYF	TGTGCCATCAGTGATCCCGGGACAGGGACTAGCACAGATACGCAGTATTTT
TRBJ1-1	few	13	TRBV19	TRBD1	CATRQGPNTEAFF	TGTGCCACCCGACAGGGGCCGAACACTGAAGCTTTCTTT
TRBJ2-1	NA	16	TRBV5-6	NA	CASSLVVAAPYNEQFF	TGTGCCAGCAGCTTGGTGGTAGCGGCCCCCTACAATGAGCAGTTCTTC
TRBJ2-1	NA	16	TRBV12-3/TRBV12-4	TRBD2	CASSLRSSGLSREQFF	TGTGCCAGCAGTTTAAGGTCTAGCGGGCTTTCACGGGAGCAGTTCTTC
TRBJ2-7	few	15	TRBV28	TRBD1	CASSTGTGTYNEQYF	TGTGCCAGCAGTACCGGGACAGGGACCTACAATGAGCAGTACTTC
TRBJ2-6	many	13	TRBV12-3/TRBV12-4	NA	CASSATGANVLTF	TGTGCCAGCAGTGCCACTGGGGCCAACGTCCTGACTTTC
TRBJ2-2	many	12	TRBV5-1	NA	CASHPRTGELFF	TGCGCCAGCCACCCGCGGACCGGGGAGCTGTTTTTT
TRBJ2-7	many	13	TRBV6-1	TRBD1	CASQRDRFYEQYF	TGTGCCAGCCAGAGGGACAGGTTCTACGAGCAGTACTTC
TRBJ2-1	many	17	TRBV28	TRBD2	CASRTLRTSGRGNEQFF	TGTGCCAGCAGAACTCTACGAACTAGCGGGAGGGGCAATGAGCAGTTCTTC
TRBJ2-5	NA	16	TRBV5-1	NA	CASSFRVPSGAETQYF	TGCGCCAGCAGCTTTAGGGTCCCATCAGGGGCGGAGACCCAGTACTTC